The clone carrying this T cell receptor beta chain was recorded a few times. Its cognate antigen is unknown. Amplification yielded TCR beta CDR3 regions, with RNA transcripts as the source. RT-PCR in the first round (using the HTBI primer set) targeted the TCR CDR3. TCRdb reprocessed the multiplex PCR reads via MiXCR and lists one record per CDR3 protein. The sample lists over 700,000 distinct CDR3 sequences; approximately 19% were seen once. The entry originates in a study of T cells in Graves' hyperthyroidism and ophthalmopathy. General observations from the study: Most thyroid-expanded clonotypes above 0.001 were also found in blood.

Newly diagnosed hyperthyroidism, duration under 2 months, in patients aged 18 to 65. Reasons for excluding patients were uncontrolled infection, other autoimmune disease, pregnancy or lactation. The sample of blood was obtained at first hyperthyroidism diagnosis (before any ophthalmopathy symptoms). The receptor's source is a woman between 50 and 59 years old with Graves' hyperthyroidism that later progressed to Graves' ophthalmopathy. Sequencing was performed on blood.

The CDR3 coding sequence is TGTGCCAGCAGCAACACAGCGACCGGACGCCAGCATTTT. As protein: CASSNTATGRQHF. The chain couples TRBV7-9 to TRBJ1-5; D is undetermined. Germline V lookup: CDR1 SEHNR, CDR2 FQNEAQ (reference sequence). This CDR3 contains 13 residues. The ends were cut back, 5 bases at V and 12 bases at J, with 17 bases in the middle. Filled out from reference TRBV7-9 and TRBJ1-5, the complete variable domain reads DTGVSQNPRHKITKRGQNVTFRCDPISEHNRLYWYRQTLGQGPEFLTYFQNEAQLEKSRLLSDRFSAERPKGSFSTLEIQRTEQGDSAMYLCASSNTATGRQHFGDGTRLSIL.